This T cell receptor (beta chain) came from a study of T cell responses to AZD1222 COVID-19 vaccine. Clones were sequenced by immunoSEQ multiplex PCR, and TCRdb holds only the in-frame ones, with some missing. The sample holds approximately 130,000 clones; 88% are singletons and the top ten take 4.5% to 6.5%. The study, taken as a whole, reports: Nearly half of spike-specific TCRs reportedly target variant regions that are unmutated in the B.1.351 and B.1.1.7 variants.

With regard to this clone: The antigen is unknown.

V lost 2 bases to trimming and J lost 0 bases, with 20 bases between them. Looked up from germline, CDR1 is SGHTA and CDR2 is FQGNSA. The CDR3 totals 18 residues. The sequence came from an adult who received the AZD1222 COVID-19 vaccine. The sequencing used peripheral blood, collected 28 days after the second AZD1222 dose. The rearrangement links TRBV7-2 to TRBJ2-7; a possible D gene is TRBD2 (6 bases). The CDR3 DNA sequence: TGTGCCAGCAGCTTAAAGCGGGCGGGCGGACTAAGCTCCTACGAGCAGTACTTC. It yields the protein CASSLKRAGGLSSYEQYF.